The 20 T cell receptor beta chains below were found in one sample sequenced in a study of CD4 T cell repertoires in COVID-19. Profiled with immunoSEQ multiplex PCR; TCRdb holds only in-frame clones, not every one. The repertoire holds 70,000 to 95,000 clones, with approximately 83% as singletons. Sample: CD4+ T cells from peripheral blood, taken after recovery from COVID-19. Receptors originate from a human donor who had COVID-19.

This clone was detected a few times. The J gene is TRBJ1-2, the V gene TRBV7-9; D remains unclear. The CDR3 loop spans 15 amino acids. V was trimmed by 5 bases and J by 6 bases, leaving 19 bases between them. Germline assignment: CDR1 SEHNR and CDR2 FQNEAQ (reference sequence). CDR3 residues: CASSLGPLLGNGYTF. The CDR3 DNA reads TGTGCCAGCAGCCTCGGACCGCTACTCGGGAATGGCTACACCTTC. The full variable domain, its missing parts supplied by reference TRBV7-9 and TRBJ1-2, is DTGVSQNPRHKITKRGQNVTFRCDPISEHNRLYWYRQTLGQGPEFLTYFQNEAQLEKSRLLSDRFSAERPKGSFSTLEIQRTEQGDSAMYLCASSLGPLLGNGYTFGSGTRLTVV.

This rearrangement joins TRBV6-1 to TRBJ2-2; D might be TRBD1 (5 bases). The CDR3 spans 14 residues. With 1 base removed from V and 6 bases from J, the gap between germline ends came to 9 bases. The V gene's germline CDR1 is MNHNS and CDR2 SASEGT. The CDR3 DNA follows: TGTGCCAGCAGTGAAGAAGGGGCCGCCGGGGAGCTGTTTTTT. Protein sequence: CASSEEGAAGELFF.

The rearrangement joins TRBV5-1 to TRBJ1-5, with D unclear. V was pared by 2 bases and J by 2 bases, with 11 bases between. Germline assignment: CDR1 SGHRS and CDR2 YFSETQ. This CDR3 has 15 residues. In DNA form, the CDR3 reads TGCGCCAGCAGCTTTCGTCCCGGCGGCAATCAGCCCCAGCATTTT. This gives the protein CASSFRPGGNQPQHF. Using reference TRBV5-1 and TRBJ1-5 for the parts outside the CDR3, the full variable domain is KAGVTQTPRYLIKTRGQQVTLSCSPISGHRSVSWYQQTPGQGLQFLFEYFSETQRNKGNFPGRFSGRQFSNSRSEMNVSTLELGDSALYLCASSFRPGGNQPQHFGDGTRLSIL.

The J gene is TRBJ2-2, the V gene TRBV28; TRBD2 is a possible D gene (5 bases). CDR1 is MDHEN, CDR2 SYDVKM, per germline. The germline V and J ends were trimmed by 4 bases and 1 base, with 10 bases remaining between them. CDR3 size: 15 residues. CDR3: CASSSRRVNTGELFF. The CDR3, as DNA: TGTGCCAGCAGTTCGAGGCGGGTGAACACCGGGGAGCTGTTTTTT.

The chain is built from TRBV6-5 and TRBJ1-1, with D unresolved. The V end lost 2 bases, the J end lost 0 bases, and 10 bases lay between the germline ends. This CDR3 contains 15 residues. Germline CDR1 is MNHEY and CDR2 is SVGAGI. The CDR3 region is CASSYPDRLNTEAFF. The CDR3 region has the DNA TGTGCCAGCAGTTACCCGGACCGGTTGAACACTGAAGCTTTCTTT.

The table lists this clone with a count of one. The chain combines TRBV7-2 with TRBJ1-3; 10 bases fit TRBD1. The CDR3 has 13 amino acids. Per germline, CDR1 SGHTA and CDR2 FQGNSA. After removal of 5 bases from V and 7 bases from J, the junction contained 2 bases not matched to a gene. The CDR3 DNA reads TGTGCCAGCAGCCCGGGACAGGGGAACACCATATATTTT. Protein: CASSPGQGNTIYF. The variable domain in full, with the rest retrieved from reference TRBV7-2 and TRBJ1-3, is GAGVSQSPSNKVTEKGKDVELRCDPISGHTALYWYRQSLGQGLEFLIYFQGNSAPDKSGLPSDRFSAERTGGSVSTLTIQRTQQEDSAVYLCASSPGQGNTIYFGEGSWLTVV.

The chain couples TRBV5-1 to TRBJ1-1; TRBD1 matches 8 bases. Germline CDR1 and CDR2: SGHRS and YFSETQ. Unmatched junction bases numbered 4, after V lost 0 bases and J lost 6 bases. CDR3 length: 14 residues. The CDR3 region has the DNA TGCGCCAGCAGCTTGGCTGGACAGGGCGCTGAAGCTTTCTTT. Its translation is CASSLAGQGAEAFF.

This clone was detected a few times. The V gene is TRBV4-1, the J gene TRBJ2-7, with D possibly matching TRBD1 (5 bases). This CDR3 comprises 17 residues. Trimming cost V 0 bases and J 0 bases, with 15 bases left between them. Germline V lookup: CDR1 MGHRA, CDR2 YSYEKL. The CDR3 DNA is TGCGCCAGCAGCCAAGATTGGGGCAGAAGCCCCTCCTACGAGCAGTACTTC. This sequence encodes CASSQDWGRSPSYEQYF.

CDR3 in amino acids: CASSLLGLARETQYF. The CDR3 coding sequence is TGTGCCAGCAGCCTCCTAGGACTAGCCAGAGAGACCCAGTACTTC. The rearrangement links TRBV5-6 to TRBJ2-5; TRBD2 aligns across 8 bases. Germline CDR1 SGHDT, CDR2 YYEEEE. J gave up 4 bases and V 4 bases, and 9 bases lay outside the gene matches. The CDR3 sequence is 15 residues long.

The J gene is TRBJ2-2, the V gene TRBV20-1, with D possibly TRBD2 on 5 matching bases. The germline V gene has CDR1 DFQATT and CDR2 SNEGSKA (reference sequence). V lost 3 bases to trimming and J lost 0 bases, with 8 bases between them. The CDR3 contains 14 residues. CDR3 loop: CSASGGPNTGELFF. The CDR3 DNA follows: TGCAGTGCTAGTGGCGGGCCGAACACCGGGGAGCTGTTTTTT.

This clone came up a few times. The CDR3 reads CASSLLADTDTQYF. The DNA of the CDR3 is TGTGCCAGCAGCCTACTAGCGGACACAGATACGCAGTATTTT. The chain is built from TRBV21-1 and TRBJ2-3; the table's D call, TRBD2, was not checked against the DNA. TRBV21-1 is reported as a pseudogene. The CDR3 is 14 amino acids.

This rearrangement joins TRBV12-3 or TRBV12-4 to TRBJ1-2, with D tentatively TRBD1 (6 bases). The CDR3 extends over 13 amino acids. Trimming removed 3 bases from V and 7 bases from J, with 12 bases in between. For the CDR3, the DNA is TGTGCCAGCAGTTTTCCGGGACACGGTGGCTACACCTTC. This gives the protein CASSFPGHGGYTF.

The rearrangement joins TRBV3-1 (or the pseudogene TRBV3-2) to TRBJ2-3; TRBD2 agrees at 9 bases. The germline gives CDR1 LGHDT, CDR2 YNNKEL (reference sequence). J gave up 3 bases and V 0 bases, and 4 bases lay outside the gene matches. The CDR3 runs 16 residues. The CDR3 loop reads CASSQDASGVTDTQYF. The CDR3 DNA sequence: TGTGCCAGCAGCCAAGATGCTAGCGGGGTAACAGATACGCAGTATTTT.

The chain carries TRBV12-3 or TRBV12-4 and TRBJ1-2; D not resolved. The CDR3 length is 13 residues. V was clipped by 2 bases and J by 3 bases, with 7 bases between them. The CDR3 nucleotides read TGTGCCAGCAGTTTAAGGGATTACTATGGCTACACCTTC. It is translated as CASSLRDYYGYTF.

The chain combines TRBV29-1 with TRBJ2-5, with 11 bases lining up with TRBD1. The CDR3 spans 14 residues. Germline loops: CDR1 SQVTM, CDR2 ANQGSEA. V shed 7 bases and J 5 bases; nucleotides not matched to a gene: 9. CDR3 sequence reads: CSAGTGGVGETQYF. The CDR3 bases are TGCAGCGCAGGGACAGGGGGAGTTGGGGAGACCCAGTACTTC.

V and J are TRBV6-5 and TRBJ2-3, with 9 positions matching TRBD2. Germline V gene data show CDR1 as MNHEY and CDR2 as SVGAGI. The CDR3 loop spans 15 amino acids. J lost 8 bases, V lost 8 bases, and 14 bases had no gene match. The CDR3 coding sequence is TGTGCCAGCCGCGCCGCGACTAGCGGATTAGGTACGCAGTATTTT. The encoded protein is CASRAATSGLGTQYF.

CDR3 sequence (DNA): TGTGCAAGTCGCTTAGGGGGCAGCAACGCGAACACCGGGGAGCTGTTTTTT. As protein: CASRLGGSNANTGELFF. J is TRBJ2-2 and V is TRBV12-2; TRBD1, as called in the table, went unchecked against the DNA. TRBV12-2 is deemed a pseudogene. This CDR3 has 17 residues.

The rearrangement links TRBV5-6 to TRBJ1-6; D remains ambiguous. V shed 0 bases and J shed 3 bases, with 4 bases lying between them. The length of the CDR3 is 14 residues. Germline V lookup: CDR1 SGHDT, CDR2 YYEEEE. The CDR3, as DNA: TGTGCCAGCAGCTTGGCCAGCTATAATTCACCCCTCCACTTT. Amino acids: CASSLASYNSPLHF.

The CDR3 protein is CSVSQGGYEQYF. CDR3 nucleotides: TGCAGCGTTAGTCAGGGGGGCTACGAGCAGTACTTC. This rearrangement joins TRBV29-1 to TRBJ2-7; the D gene is possibly TRBD1 (7 bases). Germline CDR1 reads SQVTM; CDR2 reads ANQGSEA. The V and J ends lost 5 bases and 3 bases respectively, with 11 bases between them. The CDR3 is made up of 12 amino acids.

The chain uses TRBV7-9 and TRBJ2-1; 12 bases map to TRBD2. Germline V gene data show CDR1 as SEHNR and CDR2 as FQNEAQ (reference sequence). J gave up 0 bases and V 11 bases, and 2 bases lay outside the gene matches. The CDR3 has 14 residues. The DNA for the CDR3 is TGTGCCCTAGCGGGGGGGAGCTCCTACAATGAGCAGTTCTTC. Translating gives CALAGGSSYNEQFF.